The rows below give T cell receptor beta chains drawn from one sample of a study of cytomegalovirus exposure and HLA in healthy donors. TCRdb keeps only in-frame clones here, not all; method: immunoSEQ multiplex PCR. The table lists about 190,000 clones, over 80% of them singletons. The sample consisted of PBMCs. Source of these receptors: a boy under 10 years old in good health and CMV-seronegative. CDR3s include the opening cysteine and the closing phenylalanine or tryptophan. Each record gives: clone size, D gene, J gene, V gene, CDR3 protein, CDR3 DNA. A D gene is named only where the DNA matches it firmly. Where a row states a size, it is once, few, many or the class of an expanded clone; other rows omit it.

>.|.|TRBJ2-5|TRBV25-1
CASSEEADSGETQYF
TGTGCCAGCAGTGAAGAGGCGGACTCCGGAGAGACCCAGTACTTC
>.|TRBD1|TRBJ1-2|TRBV2
CASSERPQGALGYGYTF
TGTGCCAGCAGTGAAAGGCCACAGGGGGCTCTTGGCTATGGCTACACCTTC
>.|TRBD2|TRBJ2-5|TRBV11-2
CASSLPHGRGGSQETQYF
TGTGCCAGCAGCTTACCCCATGGGCGGGGGGGGTCCCAAGAGACCCAGTACTTC
>.|TRBD1|TRBJ2-2|TRBV7-9
CASSFYGTGRPGELFF
TGTGCCAGCAGCTTCTACGGGACAGGGAGGCCCGGGGAGCTGTTTTTT
>.|.|TRBJ1-6|TRBV18
CASSPIDRKDSPLHF
TGTGCCAGCTCACCAATTGACAGGAAAGATTCACCCCTCCACTTT
>.|TRBD1|TRBJ2-1|TRBV30
CAWSRQGGFTNEQFF
TGTGCCTGGAGTCGACAGGGGGGGTTCACCAATGAGCAGTTCTTC
>.|TRBD2|TRBJ2-1|TRBV30
CACSSGRVNEQFF
TGTGCCTGTTCTAGCGGGAGGGTGAATGAGCAGTTCTTC
>.|.|TRBJ2-3|TRBV20-1
CSGSGEDTQYF
TGCAGTGGCTCAGGGGAGGATACGCAGTATTTT
>.|.|TRBJ1-1|TRBV30
CAWTLVLGVSEAFF
TGTGCCTGGACCCTGGTTCTAGGGGTATCTGAAGCTTTCTTT
>.|TRBD1|TRBJ1-2|TRBV27
CASSLIPGQAYGYTF
TGTGCCAGCAGTCTGATCCCGGGACAGGCCTATGGCTACACCTTC
>.|.|TRBJ2-3|TRBV19
CASSRTDTQYF
TGTGCCAGTAGTCGGACAGATACGCAGTATTTT
>.|TRBD2|TRBJ2-3|TRBV5-1
CASSLGLAGSTDTQYF
TGCGCCAGCAGCTTGGGGCTAGCGGGTAGCACAGATACGCAGTATTTT
>.|.|TRBJ2-5|TRBV5-4
CASSLGGVAETQYF
TGTGCCAGCAGCTTGGGGGGGGTTGCGGAGACCCAGTACTTC
>.|TRBD2|TRBJ2-7|TRBV11-1
CASSITGTSGGTYEQYF
TGTGCCAGCAGCATAACCGGGACTAGCGGGGGAACCTACGAGCAGTACTTC
>.|TRBD2|TRBJ2-1|TRBV7-3
CASSITSGLYNEQFF
TGTGCCAGCAGTATAACTAGCGGGCTCTACAATGAGCAGTTCTTC
>few|.|TRBJ2-5|TRBV6-1
CASRPQGFQETQYF
TGTGCCAGCAGACCCCAGGGGTTCCAAGAGACCCAGTACTTC
>.|TRBD1|TRBJ2-2|TRBV7-2
CASSIGQGYTGELFF
TGTGCCAGCAGCATCGGACAGGGCTACACCGGGGAGCTGTTTTTT
>.|.|TRBJ2-7|TRBV30
CAWSPPGTLRSYEQYF
TGTGCCTGGAGTCCCCCCGGGACTCTCCGCTCCTACGAGCAGTACTTC
>few|.|TRBJ2-1|TRBV7-6
CASSLAGHNEQFF
TGTGCCAGCAGCTTAGCGGGCCACAATGAGCAGTTCTTC
>.|.|TRBJ2-2|TRBV7-9
CASSPLGGTGELFF
TGTGCCAGCAGCCCCCTCGGGGGCACCGGGGAGCTGTTTTTT
>.|.|TRBJ2-1|TRBV6-6
CASSYSRLARPNEQFF
TGTGCCAGCAGTTACAGCCGGCTAGCGAGGCCCAATGAGCAGTTCTTC
>.|TRBD1|TRBJ2-5|TRBV11-2
CASSRTGVIETQYF
TGTGCCAGCAGCCGGACAGGGGTAATCGAGACCCAGTACTTC
>.|.|TRBJ1-1|TRBV6-5
CASRGGGATEAFF
TGTGCCAGCCGGGGGGGAGGGGCGACTGAAGCTTTCTTT
>.|.|TRBJ2-5|TRBV5-4
CASSPNRDGETQYF
TGTGCCAGCAGCCCCAACAGGGACGGGGAGACCCAGTACTTC
>.|.|TRBJ2-2|TRBV9
CASSASFGELFF
TGTGCCAGCAGCGCTAGCTTCGGGGAGCTGTTTTTT
>few|TRBD1|TRBJ1-1|TRBV4-2
CASSHGQGRVTEAFF
TGTGCCAGCAGCCACGGACAGGGGAGAGTCACTGAAGCTTTCTTT
>.|.|TRBJ2-3|TRBV7-2
CASSLEGRGTDTQYF
TGTGCCAGCAGCTTAGAGGGCAGGGGCACAGATACGCAGTATTTT
>.|.|TRBJ1-3|TRBV7-8
CASRVSGPSGNTIYF
TGTGCCAGCAGAGTGTCAGGTCCCTCGGGAAACACCATATATTTT
>.|.|TRBJ2-7|TRBV6-1
CASGHMGLGTYEQYF
TGTGCCAGTGGACACATGGGGCTAGGGACCTACGAGCAGTACTTC
>.|TRBD2|TRBJ2-3|TRBV30
CAWSVSRGGVYSSTDTQYF
TGTGCCTGGAGTGTCTCTCGGGGGGGAGTCTACTCTAGCACAGATACGCAGTATTTT
>.|.|TRBJ1-1|TRBV4-1
CASSQPQDILNTEAFF
TGCGCCAGCAGCCAACCCCAGGACATCCTGAACACTGAAGCTTTCTTT
>.|TRBD1|TRBJ2-6|TRBV7-2
CASSPQGQGNSGANVLTF
TGTGCCAGCAGCCCACAAGGACAGGGAAACTCTGGGGCCAACGTCCTGACTTTC
>.|.|TRBJ1-2|TRBV4-1
CASSQVGQGRGYTF
TGCGCCAGCAGCCAAGTCGGGCAGGGAAGGGGCTACACCTTC
>.|TRBD2|TRBJ2-5|TRBV5-1
CASSLTSGGETQYF
TGCGCCAGCAGCTTGACTAGCGGGGGTGAGACCCAGTACTTC
>.|.|TRBJ2-2|TRBV25-1
CASSRSGGNGELFF
TGTGCCAGCAGTCGAAGCGGCGGGAACGGGGAGCTGTTTTTT
>.|.|TRBJ1-1|TRBV6-5
CASSHPGLYTEAFF
TGTGCCAGCAGTCATCCGGGACTTTACACTGAAGCTTTCTTT
>.|.|TRBJ1-1|TRBV6-6
CASSYSSGGANTEAFF
TGTGCCAGCAGTTACTCCTCGGGGGGGGCGAACACTGAAGCTTTCTTT
>.|.|TRBJ2-3|TRBV2
CASSPFGAGGTDTQYF
TGTGCCAGCAGTCCCTTTGGAGCTGGCGGGACAGATACGCAGTATTTT
>.|.|TRBJ1-1|TRBV20-1
CSARGAGFAFF
TGCAGTGCTAGAGGTGCGGGGTTTGCTTTCTTT
>.|.|TRBJ2-7|TRBV4-1
CASSQVDSESYEQYF
TGCGCCAGCAGCCAAGTTGACTCGGAATCCTACGAGCAGTACTTC
>.|TRBD1|TRBJ1-1|TRBV19
CASRSKGQGDTEAFF
TGTGCCAGTAGATCAAAGGGACAGGGAGACACTGAAGCTTTCTTT
>.|TRBD1|TRBJ1-1|TRBV5-1
CASSRRTGTEAFF
TGCGCCAGCAGCCGCAGGACAGGCACTGAAGCTTTCTTT
>few|TRBD1|TRBJ1-1|TRBV30
CAWSEWDRASGAFF
TGTGCCTGGAGTGAATGGGACAGGGCCTCTGGAGCTTTCTTT
>.|TRBD1|TRBJ2-1|TRBV6-5
CASSRRTGWGNEQFF
TGTGCCAGCAGTCGACGGACAGGGTGGGGGAATGAGCAGTTCTTC
>once|.|TRBJ1-2|TRBV6-5
CASSYSGESNYGYTF
TGTGCCAGCAGTTATTCCGGGGAGTCTAACTATGGCTACACCTTC
>.|.|TRBJ2-5|TRBV5-4
CASSTWGGIRETQYF
TGTGCCAGCAGCACGTGGGGGGGCATCAGAGAGACCCAGTACTTC
>.|TRBD1|TRBJ1-1|TRBV5-1
CASSLGQGGGGEAFF
TGCGCCAGCAGCTTGGGACAGGGCGGCGGTGGTGAAGCTTTCTTT
>.|.|TRBJ1-2|TRBV7-2
CASSFGLLNYGYTF
TGTGCCAGCAGCTTCGGGTTACTCAACTATGGCTACACCTTC
>few|.|TRBJ1-1|TRBV7-2
CASSLDGYTEAFF
TGTGCCAGCAGCTTAGACGGGTACACTGAAGCTTTCTTT
>.|.|TRBJ2-7|TRBV19
CASSSSRGSYEQYF
TGTGCCAGCAGTTCCAGCAGGGGTTCGTACGAGCAGTACTTC
>.|.|TRBJ2-1|TRBV4-3
CASSQEGVANNEQFF
TGCGCCAGCAGCCAAGAAGGAGTGGCGAACAATGAGCAGTTCTTC
>once|.|TRBJ2-7|TRBV7-8
CASSLEQAKQYF
TGTGCCAGCAGCTTAGAACAGGCGAAGCAGTACTTC
>.|TRBD2|TRBJ2-1|TRBV9
CASSVEGTSGRNEQFF
TGTGCCAGCAGCGTAGAGGGGACTAGCGGGAGAAATGAGCAGTTCTTC
>.|TRBD1|TRBJ1-5|TRBV6-5
CASSPDRVGNQPQHF
TGTGCCAGCAGCCCGGACAGGGTAGGAAATCAGCCCCAGCATTTT
>.|TRBD1|TRBJ1-2|TRBV6-1
CASQNHGRGRDGYTF
TGTGCCAGCCAAAACCACGGCAGGGGGCGCGACGGCTACACCTTC
>.|TRBD2|TRBJ2-3|TRBV5-6
CASDGGTRGDTQYF
TGTGCCAGCGACGGGGGGACTAGGGGAGATACGCAGTATTTT